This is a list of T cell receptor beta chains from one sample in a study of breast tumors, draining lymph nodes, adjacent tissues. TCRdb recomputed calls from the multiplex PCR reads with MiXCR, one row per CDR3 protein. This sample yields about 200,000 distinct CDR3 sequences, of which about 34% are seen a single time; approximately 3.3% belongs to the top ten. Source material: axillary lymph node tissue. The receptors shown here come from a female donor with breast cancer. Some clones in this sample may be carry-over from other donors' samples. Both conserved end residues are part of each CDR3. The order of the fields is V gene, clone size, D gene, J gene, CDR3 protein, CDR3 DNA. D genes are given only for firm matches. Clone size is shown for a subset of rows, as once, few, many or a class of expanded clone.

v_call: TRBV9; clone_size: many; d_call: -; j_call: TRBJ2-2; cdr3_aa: CASSPTRGTGELFF; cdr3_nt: TGTGCCAGCAGCCCCACCCGGGGCACCGGGGAGCTGTTTTTT
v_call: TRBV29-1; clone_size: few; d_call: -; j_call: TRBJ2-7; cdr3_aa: CSVDASSYEQYF; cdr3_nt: TGCAGCGTTGATGCGAGCTCCTACGAGCAGTACTTC
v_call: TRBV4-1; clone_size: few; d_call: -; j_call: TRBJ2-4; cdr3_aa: CASSQDRWGRAKNIQYF; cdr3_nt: TGCGCCAGCAGCCAAGATAGATGGGGTAGGGCCAAAAACATTCAGTACTTC
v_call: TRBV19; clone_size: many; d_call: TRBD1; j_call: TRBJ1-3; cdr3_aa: CASRRPGQGGGNTIYF; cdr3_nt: TGTGCCAGTAGAAGACCGGGACAGGGGGGTGGAAACACCATATATTTT
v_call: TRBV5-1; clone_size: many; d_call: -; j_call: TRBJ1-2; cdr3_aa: CASSLYRAGYGYTF; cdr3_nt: TGCGCCAGCAGCCTTTACAGAGCTGGCTATGGCTACACCTTC
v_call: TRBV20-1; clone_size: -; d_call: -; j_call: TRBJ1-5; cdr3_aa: CSASAGFQPQHF; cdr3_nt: TGCAGTGCTTCGGCTGGTTTTCAGCCCCAGCATTTT
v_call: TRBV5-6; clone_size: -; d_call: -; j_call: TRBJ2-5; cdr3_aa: CASSTRGAQETQYF; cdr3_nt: TGTGCCAGCAGCACCCGAGGGGCCCAAGAGACCCAGTACTTC
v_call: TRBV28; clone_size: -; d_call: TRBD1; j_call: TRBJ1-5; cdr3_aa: CASSSSRRGLSYSNQPQHF; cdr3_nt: TGTGCCAGCAGCAGTTCCAGGAGGGGGCTGAGTTATAGCAATCAGCCCCAGCATTTT
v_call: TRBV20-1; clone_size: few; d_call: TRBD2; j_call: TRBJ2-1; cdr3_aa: CSAGRAGEQSF; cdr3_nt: TGCAGTGCTGGGAGGGCCGGTGAGCAGTCCTTC
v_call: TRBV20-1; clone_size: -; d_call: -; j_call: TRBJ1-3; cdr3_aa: CSARQTYGYTIYF; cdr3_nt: TGCAGTGCTCGACAGACCTATGGCTACACCATATATTTT
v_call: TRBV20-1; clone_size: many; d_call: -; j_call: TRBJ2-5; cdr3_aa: CSAGGGGLQETQYF; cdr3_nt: TGCAGTGCGGGGGGAGGGGGGCTCCAAGAGACCCAGTACTTC
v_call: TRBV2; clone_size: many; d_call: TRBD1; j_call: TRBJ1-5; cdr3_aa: CASSPTGGDQPQHF; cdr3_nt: TGTGCCAGCAGCCCCACAGGGGGAGACCAGCCCCAGCATTTT
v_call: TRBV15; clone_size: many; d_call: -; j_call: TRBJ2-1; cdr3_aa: CATSRDLVISYNEQFF; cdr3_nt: TGTGCCACCAGCAGAGATTTGGTTATTTCCTACAATGAGCAGTTCTTC
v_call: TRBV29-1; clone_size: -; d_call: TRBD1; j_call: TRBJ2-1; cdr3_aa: CSVDPGTGVFF; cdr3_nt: TGCAGCGTTGACCCCGGGACAGGGGTGTTCTTC
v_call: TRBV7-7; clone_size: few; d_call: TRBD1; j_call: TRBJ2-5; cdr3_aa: CASSVTGGRAETQHF; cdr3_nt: TGTGCTAGCAGCGTCACAGGGGGCAGGGCGGAGACCCAGCACTTC
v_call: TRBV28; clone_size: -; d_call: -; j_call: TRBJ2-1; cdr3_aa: CASRRRRYNEQFF; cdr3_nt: TGTGCCAGCAGACGACGCCGATACAATGAGCAGTTCTTC
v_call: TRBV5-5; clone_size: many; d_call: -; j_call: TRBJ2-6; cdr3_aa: CSSRSGSGANVLTF; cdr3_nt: TGCTCGTCCCGGTCGGGGTCTGGGGCCAACGTCCTGACTTTC
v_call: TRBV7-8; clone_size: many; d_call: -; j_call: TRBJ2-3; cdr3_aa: CASSPAGTPRGTDTQYF; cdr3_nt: TGTGCCAGCAGCCCCGCCGGCACGCCTAGGGGCACAGATACGCAGTATTTT
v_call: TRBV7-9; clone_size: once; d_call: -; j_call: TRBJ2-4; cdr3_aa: CASSQEVRGGRSSVQYF; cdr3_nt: TGCGCCAGCAGCCAAGAGGTTAGAGGGGGACGGAGTAGCGTTCAGTACTTC
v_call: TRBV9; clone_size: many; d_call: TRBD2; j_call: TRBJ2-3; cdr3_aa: CASSVALAGGPPDTQYF; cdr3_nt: TGTGCCAGCAGCGTGGCTCTAGCGGGAGGGCCCCCAGATACGCAGTATTTT
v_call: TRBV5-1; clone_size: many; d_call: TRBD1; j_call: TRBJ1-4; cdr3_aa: CASSRGQGNNEKLFF; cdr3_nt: TGCGCCAGCAGCCGGGGACAGGGGAATAATGAAAAACTGTTTTTT
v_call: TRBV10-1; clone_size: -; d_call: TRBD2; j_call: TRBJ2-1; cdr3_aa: CASSSRTGGGILGEQFF; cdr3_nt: TGCGCCAGCAGTTCCCGGACTGGCGGGGGAATACTGGGTGAGCAGTTCTTC
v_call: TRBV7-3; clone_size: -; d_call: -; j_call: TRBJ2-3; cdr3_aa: CASSSEGSTDTQYF; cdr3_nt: TGTGCCAGCAGTTCAGAGGGGTCCACAGATACGCAGTATTTT
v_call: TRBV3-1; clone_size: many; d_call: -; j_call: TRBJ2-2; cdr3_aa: CASNPKGTIGELFF; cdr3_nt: TGTGCCAGCAACCCCAAGGGGACGATCGGGGAGCTGTTTTTT
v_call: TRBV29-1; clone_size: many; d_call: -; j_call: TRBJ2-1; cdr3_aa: CSVRIRLMGNEQFF; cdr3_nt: TGCAGCGTTCGAATACGACTCATGGGGAATGAGCAGTTCTTC
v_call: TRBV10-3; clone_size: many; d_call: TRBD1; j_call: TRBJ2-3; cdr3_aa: CAISGAGGTGATDTQYF; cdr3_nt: TGTGCCATCAGTGGGGCAGGGGGGACAGGGGCGACAGATACGCAGTATTTT
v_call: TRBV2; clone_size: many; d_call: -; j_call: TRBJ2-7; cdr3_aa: CASSVTSSYEQYF; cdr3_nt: TGTGCCAGCAGTGTTACTTCTTCCTACGAGCAGTACTTC
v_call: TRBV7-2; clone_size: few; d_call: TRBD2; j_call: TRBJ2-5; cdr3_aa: CASSLALAGGGQETQYF; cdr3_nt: TGTGCCAGCAGCTTAGCGCTAGCGGGAGGAGGACAAGAGACCCAGTACTTC
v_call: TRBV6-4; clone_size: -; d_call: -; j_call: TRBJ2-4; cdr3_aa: CASREHSGKGANIQYF; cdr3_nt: TGTGCCAGCAGGGAGCATAGCGGGAAGGGGGCAAACATTCAGTACTTC
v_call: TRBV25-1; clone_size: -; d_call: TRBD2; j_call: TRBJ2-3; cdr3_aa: CASIRGGTDTQYF; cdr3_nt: TGTGCCAGCATACGGGGGGGCACAGATACGCAGTATTTT
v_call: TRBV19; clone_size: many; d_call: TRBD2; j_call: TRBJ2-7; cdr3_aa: CASSKTGTSGSYEQYF; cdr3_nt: TGTGCCAGTAGTAAGACCGGGACTAGCGGGAGCTACGAGCAGTACTTC
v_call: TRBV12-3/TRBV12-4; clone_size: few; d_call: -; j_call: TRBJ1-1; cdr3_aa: CASSLGEGRKAFF; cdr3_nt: TGTGCCAGCAGTTTAGGGGAGGGACGGAAAGCTTTCTTT
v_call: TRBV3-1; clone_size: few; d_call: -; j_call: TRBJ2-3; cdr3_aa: CASSQDLIDTQYF; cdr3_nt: TGTGCCAGCAGCCAAGATCTGATAGATACGCAGTATTTT
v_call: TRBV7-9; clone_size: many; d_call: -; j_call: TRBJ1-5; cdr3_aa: CASRGRSQQPQHF; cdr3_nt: TGTGCCAGCAGGGGTCGATCGCAACAGCCCCAGCATTTT
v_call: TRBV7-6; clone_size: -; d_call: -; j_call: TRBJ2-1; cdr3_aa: CASSLSGASSYNEQFF; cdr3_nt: TGTGCCAGCAGCCTTAGCGGAGCGAGCTCCTACAATGAGCAGTTCTTC
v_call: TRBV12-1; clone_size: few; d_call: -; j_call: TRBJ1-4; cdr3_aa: CASSCQQGRRNREKLFF; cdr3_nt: TGTGCCAGCAGCTGTCAACAGGGGCGCCGGAATAGAGAAAAACTGTTTTTT
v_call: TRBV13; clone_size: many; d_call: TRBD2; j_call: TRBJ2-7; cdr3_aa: CASSPRGTSGYEQYF; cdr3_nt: TGTGCCAGCAGCCCCAGGGGGACTAGCGGGTACGAGCAGTACTTC
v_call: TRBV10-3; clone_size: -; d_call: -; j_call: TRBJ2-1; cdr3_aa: CAISANAGNYNEQFF; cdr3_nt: TGTGCCATCAGTGCTAATGCGGGAAACTACAATGAGCAGTTCTTC
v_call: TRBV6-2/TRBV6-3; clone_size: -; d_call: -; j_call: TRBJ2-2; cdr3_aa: CASSYGQGHTGELFF; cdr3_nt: TGTGCCAGCAGTTACGGGCAGGGGCACACCGGGGAGCTGTTTTTT
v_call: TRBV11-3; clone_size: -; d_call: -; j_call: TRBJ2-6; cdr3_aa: CASSSEGANVLTF; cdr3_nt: TGTGCCAGCAGCTCCGAGGGGGCCAACGTCCTGACTTTC
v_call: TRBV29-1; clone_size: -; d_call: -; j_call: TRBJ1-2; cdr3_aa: CSANRANYGYTF; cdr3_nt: TGCAGCGCAAACCGGGCTAACTATGGCTACACCTTC
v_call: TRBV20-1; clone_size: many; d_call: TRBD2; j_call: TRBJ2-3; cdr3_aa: CSARAAAGTQYF; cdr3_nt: TGCAGTGCTAGAGCAGCAGCGGGAACGCAGTATTTT
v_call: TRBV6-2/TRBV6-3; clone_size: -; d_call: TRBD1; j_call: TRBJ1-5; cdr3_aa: CASSDRGHQPQHF; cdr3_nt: TGTGCCAGCAGCGACAGGGGTCACCAGCCCCAGCATTTT
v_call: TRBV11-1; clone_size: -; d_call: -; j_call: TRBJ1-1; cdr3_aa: CASSLGQSITEAFF; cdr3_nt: TGTGCCAGCAGCCTCGGACAGTCCATCACTGAAGCTTTCTTT
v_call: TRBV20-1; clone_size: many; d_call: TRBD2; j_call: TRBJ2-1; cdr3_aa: CSARSQQGSTSGEHYNEQFF; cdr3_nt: TGCAGTGCTAGGTCCCAACAGGGCTCGACTAGCGGGGAGCACTACAATGAGCAGTTCTTC
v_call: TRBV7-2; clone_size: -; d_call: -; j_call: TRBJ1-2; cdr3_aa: CASSLDGTGYGYTF; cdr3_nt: TGTGCCAGCAGCTTGGATGGGACTGGATATGGCTACACCTTC